A single sample is the source of the 19 T cell receptor beta chains below, sequenced in a study of OX40 agonist ivuxolimab in advanced cancers. TCRdb's copy holds only in-frame clones and misses some; the assay was immunoSEQ multiplex PCR. The table shows tens of thousands of clones, with 88% occurring only once. The specimen was CD4+ or CD8+ T cells sorted from blood, collected in a trial of the OX40 agonist ivuxolimab. These TCRs come from an adult with an advanced solid tumor such as melanoma, head and neck, liver or kidney cancer.

The gene calls are TRBV15 and TRBJ2-7; 8 positions agree with TRBD2. The trim removed 3 bases at V and 6 bases at J, leaving 7 bases unmatched. CDR1 and CDR2 (germline): LNHNV, YYDKDF (reference sequence). The CDR3 covers 14 residues. The CDR3 sequence is CATSRAPAGGEQYF. The CDR3 DNA reads as TGTGCCACCAGCAGGGCACCGGCGGGAGGCGAGCAGTACTTC. The full variable domain, with the rest looked up from reference TRBV15 and TRBJ2-7, is DAMVIQNPRYQVTQFGKPVTLSCSQTLNHNVMYWYQQKSSQAPKLLFHYYDKDFNNEADTPDNFQSRRPNTSFCFLDIRSPGLGDTAMYLCATSRAPAGGEQYFGPGTRLTVT.

In its sample, this clone was seen once. The rearrangement links TRBV7-8 to TRBJ2-1; 8 positions match TRBD1. CDR1 and CDR2 from the germline V gene are SGHVS and FQNEAQ. The CDR3 sequence is 15 residues long. V shed 5 bases and J 9 bases; nucleotides not matched to a gene: 12. Written as DNA, the CDR3 is TGTGCCAGCAGCCCTAGACAGGGGCCCAGCGGTGAGCAGTTCTTC. Translation: CASSPRQGPSGEQFF. Full variable domain (rest looked up from reference TRBV7-8 and TRBJ2-1): GAGVSQSPRYKVAKRGQDVALRCDPISGHVSLFWYQQALGQGPEFLTYFQNEAQLDKSGLPSDRFFAERPEGSVSTLKIQRTQQEDSAVYLCASSPRQGPSGEQFFGPGTRLTVL.

J is TRBJ2-7 and V is TRBV14, with TRBD2 matching over 8 bases. Trimming took 0 bases from V and 6 from J; bases not matched to a gene: 16. This CDR3 is built from 18 residues. CDR1 is SGHDN and CDR2 is FVKESK in the germline V gene. Here the CDR3 DNA reads TGTGCCAGCAGCCAAGATCTTCTCACGGGAGGGATTCAGTTCGAGCAGTACTTC. Protein: CASSQDLLTGGIQFEQYF.

V gene TRBV30 combines with J gene TRBJ2-6, with D unclear. The CDR3 is made up of 12 amino acids. Trimming removed 4 bases at V and 4 bases at J, with 5 bases between. The germline CDR1 and CDR2 sequences are GTSNPN and SVGIG (reference sequence). In DNA, the CDR3 is TGTGCCTGGACCCCCGGGGCCAACGTCCTGACTTTC. Translation: CAWTPGANVLTF.

The V and J genes are TRBV28 and TRBJ1-5; D is uncertain. Germline CDR1 reads MDHEN; CDR2 reads SYDVKM. CDR3 length: 12 amino acids. V was cut by 5 bases and J by 7 bases, with 9 bases left in between. The CDR3 is CASSRVIQPQHF. DNA of the CDR3: TGTGCCAGCAGTAGGGTTATCCAGCCCCAGCATTTT.

This clone was detected once. This sample includes further DNA sequences coding for the same CDR3. The V gene is TRBV4-1, the J gene TRBJ2-2, with 13 bases identical to TRBD2. This CDR3 has 20 amino acids. After removal of 1 base from V and 5 bases from J, the junction contained 13 bases not matched to a gene. Germline V gene data show CDR1 as MGHRA and CDR2 as YSYEKL. The CDR3 DNA is TGCGCCAGCAGCCAAGGACTAGCGGGAGGAGGGGGCCCGGGGACCGGGGAGCTGTTTTTT. Amino acid sequence: CASSQGLAGGGGPGTGELFF.

This chain connects TRBV28 to TRBJ1-2; TRBD1 is a possible D gene (6 bases). Germline loops: CDR1 MDHEN, CDR2 SYDVKM. This CDR3 has 16 residues. V lost 2 bases, J lost 4 bases, and 17 bases lay in between. The CDR3 is CASSLSLRGQRYGYTF. Here the CDR3 DNA reads TGTGCCAGCAGTTTAAGTCTGCGGGGGCAACGCTATGGCTACACCTTC.

This chain joins TRBV19 and TRBJ2-1; 8 positions agree with TRBD2. Germline CDR1 reads LNHDA; CDR2 reads SQIVND (reference sequence). CDR3 length: 15 amino acids. The junction had 5 bases not matched to a gene; V was cut back by 3 bases and J by 4 bases. This CDR3 is CASSITGLGYNEQFF. Here the CDR3 DNA reads TGTGCCAGTAGTATTACGGGACTAGGATACAATGAGCAGTTCTTC. Complete variable domain (other parts from reference TRBV19 and TRBJ2-1): DGGITQSPKYLFRKEGQNVTLSCEQNLNHDAMYWYRQDPGQGLRLIYYSQIVNDFQKGDIAEGYSVSREKKESFPLTVTSAQKNPTAFYLCASSITGLGYNEQFFGPGTRLTVL.

This clone was picked up one time. The V call is TRBV27, the J call TRBJ1-5; a weak D match, TRBD1 (5 bases). With 6 bases removed from V and 0 bases from J, the gap between germline ends came to 12 bases. The length of the CDR3 is 15 residues. Germline V gives CDR1 MNHEY, CDR2 SMNVEV (reference sequence). The CDR3 reads CASSLGVYSNQPQHF. The CDR3 DNA reads as TGTGCCAGCAGCTTGGGGGTTTATAGCAATCAGCCCCAGCATTTT.

The sample holds one count of this clone. The chain is built from TRBV5-1 and TRBJ2-1, with D possibly being TRBD2 (5 bases). Germline V gives CDR1 SGHRS, CDR2 YFSETQ. Trimming took off 4 bases at V and 8 bases at J, with 19 bases between the two ends. The CDR3 runs 15 residues. In DNA, the CDR3 is TGCGCCAGCAGCCCGGAAAAACTGGCAGCGGATGAGCAGTTCTTC. Translated: CASSPEKLAADEQFF.

This chain links TRBV29-1 with TRBJ2-1, with 10 bases that match TRBD2. V was clipped by 4 bases and J by 5 bases; unmatched bases: 2. Germline CDR1 is SQVTM and CDR2 is ANQGSEA. There are 13 residues in the CDR3. CDR3 sequence: CSVVLAGDNEQFF. DNA of the CDR3: TGCAGCGTTGTCCTAGCGGGGGACAATGAGCAGTTCTTC.

The chain has TRBV6-5 and TRBJ2-7; D unresolved. The CDR3 has 13 amino acids. Germline V gives CDR1 MNHEY, CDR2 SVGAGI. V was cut by 2 bases and J by 2 bases, with 7 bases left in between. CDR3 DNA: TGTGCCAGCAGTTACGGGCACACCTACGAGCAGTACTTC. Translation gives CASSYGHTYEQYF.

This clone was counted between two and nine times. J is TRBJ1-1 and V is TRBV7-8, with D unclear. Germline CDR1 reads SGHVS; CDR2 reads FQNEAQ. Trimming pared 4 bases from V and 0 bases from J, leaving 18 bases between. This CDR3 comprises 17 residues. Written as DNA, the CDR3 is TGTGCCAGCAGCTCCTATCCCGGGATTTTATTGAACACTGAAGCTTTCTTT. Amino acids: CASSSYPGILLNTEAFF.

The rearrangement uses TRBV13 and TRBJ2-3; D ambiguous. V was trimmed by 2 bases and J by 0 bases, leaving 12 bases between them. Per the germline V gene, CDR1 is PRHDT and CDR2 is FYEKMQ (reference sequence). The CDR3 is 16 residues long. CDR3 in amino acids: CASSLWSTPSTDTQYF. Written as DNA, the CDR3 is TGTGCCAGCAGCTTATGGTCAACACCTAGCACAGATACGCAGTATTTT.

The V gene is TRBV4-3, the J gene TRBJ2-7; 15 nucleotides line up with TRBD2. Germline V gene data show CDR1 as LGHNA and CDR2 as YSLEER. Trimming cost V 1 base and J 3 bases; bases outside gene matches: 1. This CDR3 spans 16 amino acids. The CDR3, as DNA: TGCGCCAGCAGCCAAGGGACTAGCGGGAGGGGCTACGAGCAGTACTTC. It specifies CASSQGTSGRGYEQYF.

This clone was found once. This chain connects TRBV28 to TRBJ2-7; tentative D call: TRBD1 (5 bases). This CDR3 has 15 residues. Germline lookup yields CDR1 MDHEN and CDR2 SYDVKM. The V gene lost 7 bases and the J gene lost 4 bases, with 20 bases spanning the gap. In DNA form, the CDR3 reads TGTGCCAGCAACTCCCCTCAGGGATCGAGATACGAGCAGTACTTC. Translated, it gives CASNSPQGSRYEQYF. The whole variable domain, filled in from reference TRBV28 and TRBJ2-7, reads DVKVTQSSRYLVKRTGEKVFLECVQDMDHENMFWYRQDPGLGLRLIYFSYDVKMKEKGDIPEGYSVSREKKERFSLILESASTNQTSMYLCASNSPQGSRYEQYFGPGTRLTVT.

The rearrangement links TRBV11-1 to TRBJ2-5; 8 positions agree with TRBD2. Germline V CDR1 and CDR2: SGHAT, FQDESV (reference sequence). The CDR3 runs to 16 residues. With 5 bases clipped from V and 4 bases from J, the junction kept 12 bases outside the gene matches. CDR3 region: CASSPPFLAGLETQYF. The CDR3, as DNA: TGTGCCAGCAGCCCCCCGTTTCTAGCGGGTTTAGAGACCCAGTACTTC.

The chain couples TRBV14 to TRBJ2-7, with 9 nucleotides matching TRBD2. The CDR3 sequence is 16 residues long. Trimming cost V 5 bases and J 6 bases; bases outside gene matches: 14. Germline loops: CDR1 SGHDN, CDR2 FVKESK. The CDR3 bases are TGTGCCAGCAGCGCCCGGAGAGCGGGAGGACCCCGCGAGCAGTACTTC. This codes for CASSARRAGGPREQYF.

The J gene is TRBJ1-1, the V gene TRBV7-9; D uncertain. The germline gives CDR1 SEHNR, CDR2 FQNEAQ (reference sequence). V was shortened by 7 bases and J by 1 base, with 10 bases between the two germline ends. The CDR3 has 13 residues. In DNA, the CDR3 is TGTGCCAGCACCGGCGACGGGAACACTGAAGCTTTCTTT. It specifies CASTGDGNTEAFF.